What follows are 15 T cell receptor beta chains derived from one specimen sequenced in a study of radiation and T cells in renal cell carcinoma. Indicated time point: blood 2 weeks post-SBRT. Treatment meaning: 15 Gy SBRT to primary tumor, nephrectomy 4 weeks later. Method: immunoSEQ multiplex PCR; TCRdb's copy keeps in-frame clones and lacks some. The data contain around 60,000 clones, about 80% of them singletons. The material was blood, obtained from a patient whose treatment included radiotherapy and nephrectomy. Every receptor here comes from a man aged 55 to 69 with renal cell carcinoma.

The rearrangement links TRBV11-2 to TRBJ2-5; either TRBD1 or TRBD2 may fit D (5 bases each). Germline values: CDR1 SGHAT, CDR2 FQNNGV. This CDR3 is 13 amino acids long. V lost 1 base and J lost 4, with 7 bases in between. CDR3 region: CASSLGGRETQYF. DNA of the CDR3: TGTGCCAGCAGCTTAGGGGGGAGAGAGACCCAGTACTTC.

CDR3 in DNA: TGTGCCAGCTCACCACGGCGACAGGTTGACACCGGGGAGCTGTTTTTT. It encodes CASSPRRQVDTGELFF. The chain is built from TRBV18 and TRBJ2-2; tentatively, D is TRBD1 (6 bases). The germline gives CDR1 KGHSH, CDR2 LQKENI. The CDR3 is 16 amino acids. The V end lost 1 base, the J end lost 3 bases, and 12 bases lay between the germline ends.

The chain links TRBV2 to TRBJ1-3, with D hard to call. The CDR3 totals 15 residues. In germline, CDR1 is SNHLY, CDR2 FYNNEI. V lost 1 base to trimming and J lost 1 base, with 8 bases between them. This CDR3 reads CASSEDSASGNTIYF. The CDR3 coding sequence is TGTGCCAGCAGTGAAGACAGTGCGTCTGGAAACACCATATATTTT.

The chain has TRBV7-3 and TRBJ2-3; D may be TRBD2 (6 bases). The CDR3 is 15 residues long. Trimming took off 5 bases at V and 0 bases at J, with 12 bases between the two ends. Germline CDR1 and CDR2: SGHTA and FQGTGA. DNA of the CDR3: TGTGCCAGCAGCCCCCCGGGAGCTAGCACAGATACGCAGTATTTT. This codes for CASSPPGASTDTQYF.

The chain carries TRBV7-8 and TRBJ2-3, with 10 positions matching TRBD2. The CDR3 has 15 amino acids. Trimming cost V 2 bases and J 3 bases; bases outside gene matches: 2. In germline, CDR1 is SGHVS, CDR2 FQNEAQ. CDR3: CASSLTSGATDTQYF. CDR3 sequence (DNA): TGTGCCAGCAGCTTAACTAGCGGGGCGACAGATACGCAGTATTTT.

J is TRBJ1-2 and V is TRBV5-1; D call uncertain. This CDR3 spans 14 amino acids. Germline CDR1 reads SGHRS; CDR2 reads YFSETQ. The V end was cut by 4 bases, the J end by 8 bases, with 18 bases between. Here the CDR3 DNA reads TGCGCCAGCAGCCTCCAGGACTACACGGGGGGCTACACCTTC. Encoded protein: CASSLQDYTGGYTF.

This rearrangement joins TRBV11-3 to TRBJ1-1; D gene uncertain. With 1 base removed from V and 7 bases from J, the gap between germline ends came to 7 bases. The CDR3 covers 12 residues. Germline V CDR1 and CDR2: SGHNT, YENEEA. The CDR3 region has the DNA TGTGCCAGCAGCTTAGGCGGGCTTGAAGCTTTCTTT. It encodes CASSLGGLEAFF.

In its sample, this clone was seen once. This sequence joins TRBV9 and TRBJ1-1; D unresolved. Germline assignment: CDR1 SGDLS and CDR2 YYNGEE. Trimming stripped 4 bases from V and 1 base from J, with 8 bases between. This CDR3 contains 13 residues. CDR3 loop: CASSQQTNTEAFF. The DNA for the CDR3 is TGTGCCAGCAGCCAGCAGACGAACACTGAAGCTTTCTTT.

The gene calls are TRBV11-3 and TRBJ2-5; D is unresolved. Germline V CDR1 and CDR2: SGHNT, YENEEA. CDR3 length equals 12 residues. V lost 3 bases to trimming and J lost 1 base, with 3 bases between them. The CDR3 nucleotides are TGTGCCAGCAGCTTTCCCCAAGAGACCCAGTACTTC. Translation gives CASSFPQETQYF.

V is TRBV11-2 and J is TRBJ2-7; D might be TRBD2 (5 bases). Germline CDR1 reads SGHAT; CDR2 reads FQNNGV. CDR3 length: 12 amino acids. Trimming shortened V by 3 bases and J by 5 bases, and 8 bases separated the two germline ends. CDR3 coding DNA: TGTGCCAGCAGCTTCCGGGGAAACGAGCAGTACGTC. It encodes CASSFRGNEQYV.

The chain couples TRBV11-3 to TRBJ2-1, with 11 bases that match TRBD2. Germline V gene data show CDR1 as SGHNT and CDR2 as YENEEA. The trim removed 6 bases at V and 5 bases at J, leaving 6 bases unmatched. The CDR3 has 15 amino acids. The CDR3 region has the DNA TGTGCCAGCAGTCAGGGACTAGCGGAAAACAATGAGCAGTTCTTC. Translation: CASSQGLAENNEQFF.

The V and J genes are TRBV7-9 and TRBJ1-2, with TRBD1 as a possible D gene (5 bases). The germline V gene has CDR1 SEHNR and CDR2 FQNEAQ (reference sequence). The CDR3 spans 16 residues. V shed 5 bases and J shed 4 bases, with 20 bases lying between them. CDR3 DNA: TGTGCCAGCAGCAAAGGACGGGGGGGTAATGGCTATGGCTACACCTTC. Amino acid sequence: CASSKGRGGNGYGYTF.

The genes are TRBV6-5 and TRBJ1-1; D uncertain. This CDR3 contains 14 residues. Germline V lookup: CDR1 MNHEY, CDR2 SVGAGI. V was clipped by 2 bases and J by 0 bases, with 7 bases between them. For the CDR3, the DNA is TGTGCCAGCAGTTACCAACAGCTGAACACTGAAGCTTTCTTT. Encoded protein: CASSYQQLNTEAFF.

The chain joins TRBV5-1 to TRBJ2-2, with a tentative D call TRBD1 (6 bases). Germline CDR1 is SGHRS and CDR2 is YFSETQ. CDR3 length: 22 amino acids. The ends were cut back, 0 bases at V and 3 bases at J, with 30 bases in the middle. The CDR3 protein is CASSLARLTDVDRPLDTGELFF. Written as DNA, the CDR3 is TGCGCCAGCAGCTTGGCCCGCCTCACCGACGTAGACAGGCCATTGGACACCGGGGAGCTGTTTTTT.

The chain carries TRBV6-5 and TRBJ2-5; 8 positions agree with TRBD1. This CDR3 is built from 15 residues. V was pared by 1 base and J by 3 bases, with 4 bases of the junction left unmatched. The germline V gene encodes CDR1 MNHEY and CDR2 SVGAGI. The CDR3 region is CASSYFADREETQYF. The CDR3 region has the DNA TGTGCCAGCAGTTACTTCGCGGACAGGGAAGAGACCCAGTACTTC.